This TCR beta chain was identified during a study of blood T cell repertoires in COVID-19. Overall study context: Samples taken during acute and convalescent COVID-19 were collected in the United States, Italy and Spain.

Trimming removed 4 bases at V and 1 base at J, with 14 bases between. The length of the CDR3 is 15 residues. Germline CDR1 reads SGHRS; CDR2 reads YFSETQ. Clones were sequenced by immunoSEQ multiplex PCR, and TCRdb holds only the in-frame ones, with some missing. Here the sample spans under 300,000 clones, about nine tenths being singletons. This chain joins TRBV5-1 and TRBJ2-5, with TRBD2 as a possible D gene (6 bases). Input material: PBMCs or T cells enriched from blood (not recorded which). This receptor was identified in a woman aged 40 to 55 who had recovered from COVID-19. The CDR3 region is CASSVGTFAQETQYF. CDR3 bases: TGCGCCAGCAGCGTCGGGACTTTCGCCCAAGAGACCCAGTACTTC.